This T cell receptor (beta chain) was observed in a study of response to subunit inactivated influenza vaccine. The CDR3 runs to 15 residues. CDR1 is DFQATT, CDR2 SNEGSKA, per germline (reference sequence). TCRdb fed the RT-PCR reads into MiXCR, producing one record per CDR3 protein. The sample carries 500,000 to 600,000 distinct CDR3 sequences, about 14% recorded once. A remark on this clonotype: A junction end diverges from the germline sequence, so it may reflect a read error.

J is TRBJ2-3 and V is TRBV20-1, with D perhaps matching TRBD1 (6 bases). Sample: PBMCs from blood, taken 11 to 12 days after vaccination. This TCR was sampled from a man between 45 and 60 years old who received an inactivated influenza vaccine. CDR3 nucleotide sequence: TGCTGTGCTAGAGGTTCCTCAGGGGCGGGAGATACGCAGTATTTT. Translation: CCARGSSGAGDTQYF.